The clone carrying this TCR beta chain was picked up many times. Its antigen is unidentified. TCRdb passed the reads through MiXCR, listing each CDR3 protein once. The sample carries around 210,000 distinct CDR3 sequences, around 6.2% recorded once. These data belong to a study of T cell repertoires in cytomegalovirus infection. Study-level points and caveats: The cumulative frequency of public TCR beta families distinguished individuals who carried CMV together with the relevant HLA.

The CDR3 runs 13 residues. Germline CDR1 and CDR2: DFQATT and SNEGSKA (reference sequence). This clonotype originated in a human donor in good health (CMV status not recorded). Some clones in this sample may be carry-over from other donors' samples. Sequenced input: PBMCs. The chain links TRBV20-1 to TRBJ2-7, with 7 bases identical to TRBD2. The chain's CDR3 is CSGVGGGSYEQYF. CDR3 bases: TGCAGCGGCGTGGGGGGGGGCTCCTACGAGCAGTACTTC.